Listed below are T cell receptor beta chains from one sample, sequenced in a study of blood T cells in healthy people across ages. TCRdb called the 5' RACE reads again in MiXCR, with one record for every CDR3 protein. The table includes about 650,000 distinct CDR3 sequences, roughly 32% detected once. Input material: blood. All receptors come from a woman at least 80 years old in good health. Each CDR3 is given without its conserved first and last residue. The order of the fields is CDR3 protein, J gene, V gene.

CDR3 protein: SVEVALDTEAF
J gene: TRBJ1-1
V gene: TRBV29-1

CDR3 protein: ASSLDSPNTGERF
J gene: TRBJ2-2
V gene: TRBV5-1

CDR3 protein: ASSERGEWLSPLH
J gene: TRBJ1-6
V gene: TRBV6-1

CDR3 protein: ASSEAGGVEQY
J gene: -
V gene: TRBV6-1

CDR3 protein: ASSKTAPFPPYEQY
J gene: TRBJ2-7
V gene: TRBV19

CDR3 protein: ASSLDSNTEAF
J gene: TRBJ1-1
V gene: TRBV7-6

CDR3 protein: ASSVDVGSYEQY
J gene: TRBJ2-7
V gene: TRBV9

CDR3 protein: ASSAGQGSNYGYT
J gene: TRBJ1-2
V gene: TRBV9

CDR3 protein: ASRRGTTTDTQY
J gene: TRBJ2-3
V gene: TRBV6-6

CDR3 protein: ASSLNGRGEKLF
J gene: TRBJ1-4
V gene: TRBV5-6

CDR3 protein: SAQGSYNEQF
J gene: TRBJ2-1
V gene: TRBV20-1

CDR3 protein: ATSRVLALGEQF
J gene: TRBJ2-1
V gene: TRBV15

CDR3 protein: ASSVPGLADVYNEQF
J gene: TRBJ2-1
V gene: TRBV27

CDR3 protein: ASSLRQGVNTGELF
J gene: TRBJ2-2
V gene: TRBV5-5

CDR3 protein: ASSSAVGQGAGNEQF
J gene: TRBJ2-1
V gene: TRBV6-5

CDR3 protein: ASSPVAGTYEQY
J gene: TRBJ2-7
V gene: TRBV9

CDR3 protein: SARDARDSYEQY
J gene: -
V gene: TRBV20-1

CDR3 protein: ASSLVVAGQETQY
J gene: TRBJ2-5
V gene: TRBV5-4

CDR3 protein: ATSRVGTGSYGYT
J gene: TRBJ1-2
V gene: TRBV15

CDR3 protein: ASSQDQREQY
J gene: -
V gene: TRBV3-1

CDR3 protein: ASSLGRYYEQY
J gene: TRBJ2-7
V gene: TRBV7-2

CDR3 protein: ASSQMPPGLAETDTQY
J gene: TRBJ2-3
V gene: TRBV4-3

CDR3 protein: AISEGGDGSYEQY
J gene: TRBJ2-7
V gene: TRBV10-3

CDR3 protein: SASGAGATKNIQY
J gene: TRBJ2-4
V gene: TRBV20-1

CDR3 protein: ASSPWGRTANYGYT
J gene: TRBJ1-2
V gene: TRBV12-3/TRBV12-4

CDR3 protein: ASTRGGNSPLH
J gene: TRBJ1-6
V gene: TRBV7-2

CDR3 protein: ASSQDAMRWDTQY
J gene: TRBJ2-3
V gene: TRBV4-3

CDR3 protein: ASKQGPYEQY
J gene: TRBJ2-7
V gene: TRBV2

CDR3 protein: SVEGGGEGKAQY
J gene: TRBJ2-7
V gene: TRBV29-1

CDR3 protein: ASQQEALGNSPLH
J gene: TRBJ1-6
V gene: TRBV5-1

CDR3 protein: ASSFKGMNTEAF
J gene: TRBJ1-1
V gene: TRBV7-9

CDR3 protein: ASSGTGAYQPQH
J gene: TRBJ1-5
V gene: TRBV12-3/TRBV12-4

CDR3 protein: ATGSGTSVKETQY
J gene: TRBJ2-5
V gene: TRBV6-2/TRBV6-3

CDR3 protein: ATQIAGADNEQF
J gene: TRBJ2-1
V gene: TRBV7-9

CDR3 protein: ASSSSNEQY
J gene: TRBJ2-7
V gene: TRBV7-9

CDR3 protein: ASRRRTSGGGGTQY
J gene: TRBJ2-3
V gene: TRBV7-2

CDR3 protein: VSGTSGQETQY
J gene: TRBJ2-5
V gene: TRBV19

CDR3 protein: ASSLQTGDSPLH
J gene: TRBJ1-6
V gene: TRBV7-8

CDR3 protein: SGSNYGYT
J gene: TRBJ1-2
V gene: TRBV20-1

CDR3 protein: ASSQIPDLTDTQY
J gene: TRBJ2-3
V gene: TRBV5-5

CDR3 protein: SASGSSNYGYT
J gene: TRBJ1-2
V gene: TRBV20-1

CDR3 protein: ASSLGRCDREGTDTQY
J gene: TRBJ2-3
V gene: TRBV7-6

CDR3 protein: ASSFDTNYGYT
J gene: TRBJ1-2
V gene: TRBV6-2/TRBV6-3

CDR3 protein: ASKNFGLAGSQETQY
J gene: TRBJ2-5
V gene: TRBV6-2/TRBV6-3

CDR3 protein: ASSDVGGASYEQY
J gene: TRBJ2-7
V gene: TRBV5-1

CDR3 protein: ASSGGGPEDTQY
J gene: TRBJ2-3
V gene: TRBV12-3/TRBV12-4

CDR3 protein: AISVMEPRWTDTQY
J gene: TRBJ2-3
V gene: TRBV10-3

CDR3 protein: ASSLRRTSGEQETQY
J gene: TRBJ2-5
V gene: TRBV5-1

CDR3 protein: SVEKANTQY
J gene: TRBJ2-3
V gene: TRBV29-1